The rows below give T cell receptor beta chains drawn from one sample of a study of CD8 T cells in Susac syndrome. TCRdb independently ran MiXCR on the immunoSEQ multiplex PCR reads; one entry per CDR3 protein. The repertoire holds about 130,000 distinct CDR3 sequences, with more than 90% as singletons. The sequenced sample consisted of CD8+ T cells from PBMCs. The receptors come from a human donor with Susac syndrome. The CDR3 runs from the conserved cysteine through the conserved F or W. The order of the fields is D gene, V gene, clone size, CDR3 length, J gene, CDR3 DNA, CDR3 protein. A D gene is named only where the DNA matches it firmly. Clone size is given for some rows only: seen once, a few or many times, or a class if the clone is expanded.

>TRBD2|TRBV20-1|NA|14|TRBJ2-1
TGCAGTCCATCCTTAGCGGGAGTATTCGGAGAGCAGTTCTTC
CSPSLAGVFGEQFF
>NA|TRBV6-2/TRBV6-3|NA|15|TRBJ2-6
TGTGCCAGCAGTTTACAGGGTACTGGGGCCAACGTCCTGACTTTC
CASSLQGTGANVLTF
>NA|TRBV4-3|NA|14|TRBJ1-1
TGCGCCAGCAGCGGTTCGGAGGGACGCACTGAAGCTTTCTTT
CASSGSEGRTEAFF
>NA|TRBV7-8|NA|14|TRBJ2-7
TGTGCCAGCAGCTTAACCGTCGGCACCTACGAGCAGTACTTC
CASSLTVGTYEQYF
>NA|TRBV20-1|NA|12|TRBJ2-1
TGCAGTGCTAGAGCCGGGAGTCCGGAGCAGTTCTTC
CSARAGSPEQFF
>NA|TRBV6-2/TRBV6-3|NA|12|TRBJ2-1
TGTGCCAGCAGTTACAGGTTGCATGAGCAGTTCTTC
CASSYRLHEQFF
>NA|TRBV7-8|once|15|TRBJ2-7
TGTGCCAGCAGCTTAGCGGCCGGGGGAGGTGGGGAGCAGTACTTC
CASSLAAGGGGEQYF
>NA|TRBV28|once|15|TRBJ2-7
TGTGCCAGCAGTCCCGGAGGGGATACCTCCTACGAGCAGTACTTC
CASSPGGDTSYEQYF
>TRBD1|TRBV2|NA|14|TRBJ2-7
TGTGCCAGCACCCCTAGGACAGGGTCATACGAGCAGTACTTC
CASTPRTGSYEQYF
>TRBD2|TRBV4-3|NA|15|TRBJ2-1
TGCGCCAGCAGCCTTCGTAGCGGGCCATACAATGAGCAGTTCTTC
CASSLRSGPYNEQFF
>NA|TRBV29-1|NA|13|TRBJ2-7
TGCAGCGTTGTAGAGGGATCGGCGGGCGAGCAGTACTTC
CSVVEGSAGEQYF
>TRBD2|TRBV20-1|NA|18|TRBJ2-5
TGCAGTGCTAGAGATCTACTAGCGGCGACAACTCCTCAAGAGACCCAGTACTTC
CSARDLLAATTPQETQYF
>NA|TRBV5-6|NA|20|TRBJ1-5
TGTGCCAGCAGCGGTGGTGGGGCAGGGACGGAAAGTTATAGCAATCAGCCCCAGCATTTT
CASSGGGAGTESYSNQPQHF
>TRBD2|TRBV9|NA|18|TRBJ2-1
TGTGCCAGCAGCGGGCTAAGGACTAGCGGGAGCCCCCGGGATGAGCAGTTCTTC
CASSGLRTSGSPRDEQFF
>TRBD2|TRBV29-1|NA|16|TRBJ2-7
TGCAGCGTTGGAGGAAGGACTAGCGGTATTACCTACGAGCAGTACTTC
CSVGGRTSGITYEQYF
>NA|TRBV30|once|14|TRBJ1-1
TGTGCCTGGAGTTCCGGGGGCCGTAACACTGAAGCTTTCTTT
CAWSSGGRNTEAFF
>NA|TRBV9|few|13|TRBJ1-1
TGTGCCAGCAGCGGCCGGGAGAACACTGAAGCTTTCTTT
CASSGRENTEAFF
>TRBD2|TRBV5-6|once|16|TRBJ2-3
TGTGCCAGCAGCACCGGGGGGAGGATGGGCACAGATACGCAGTATTTT
CASSTGGRMGTDTQYF
>NA|TRBV27|NA|16|TRBJ2-1
TGTGCCAGCAGTTTAGGCATCGGCGGGATTAAGAATGAGCAGTTCTTC
CASSLGIGGIKNEQFF
>NA|TRBV7-9|NA|17|TRBJ2-5
TGTGCCAGCAGCCGCCCTGCGGAGGAGACCGAACAGGAGACCCAGTACTTC
CASSRPAEETEQETQYF
>NA|TRBV12-3/TRBV12-4|once|12|TRBJ2-1
TGTGCCAGCAGCATTAATAACAATGAGCAGTTCTTC
CASSINNNEQFF
>NA|TRBV25-1|NA|12|TRBJ2-7
TGTGCCAGCAGTGAATATCCCTACGAGCAGTACTTC
CASSEYPYEQYF
>NA|TRBV6-2/TRBV6-3|NA|13|TRBJ2-7
TGTGCCAGCAGTCCAGGGGAGGTACGCGAGCAGTACTTC
CASSPGEVREQYF
>NA|TRBV13|NA|12|TRBJ1-1
TGTGCCAGCAGCTTGGTAGACACTGAAGCTTTCTTT
CASSLVDTEAFF
>NA|TRBV29-1|once|14|TRBJ1-1
TGCAGCGTTGAGGCCCTAAAACAGAACACTGAAGCTTTCTTT
CSVEALKQNTEAFF
>NA|TRBV4-1|NA|15|TRBJ1-1
TGCGCCAGCAGCCAAATCGGGGAGTTGAACACTGAAGCTTTCTTT
CASSQIGELNTEAFF
>TRBD2|TRBV3-1|NA|15|TRBJ2-1
TGTGCCAGCAGCCAACTAGCGGGAGACTACAATGAGCAGTTCTTC
CASSQLAGDYNEQFF
>NA|TRBV14|NA|16|TRBJ1-2
TGTGCCAGCAGCCAAGATGACAGCCGAGCGGGCTATGGCTACACCTTC
CASSQDDSRAGYGYTF
>NA|TRBV3-1|NA|16|TRBJ1-6
TGTGCCAGCAGCCATCCTAGAGTTGTCGGGAATTCACCCCTCCACTTT
CASSHPRVVGNSPLHF
>NA|TRBV4-1|NA|14|TRBJ1-1
TGCGCCAGCAGCCAAGAGAGAGGGGGATTTGAAGCTTTCTTT
CASSQERGGFEAFF
>NA|TRBV16|NA|14|TRBJ1-1
TGTGCCAGCAGCCCCGGGGATTTAGGCACTGAAGCTTTCTTT
CASSPGDLGTEAFF
>NA|TRBV6-6|NA|13|TRBJ2-2
TGTGCCAGCAGTCCGCTGGAGGCCGGGGAGCTGTTTTTT
CASSPLEAGELFF
>NA|TRBV2|NA|14|TRBJ1-1
TGTGCCAGCATAGCGGACGGGAGGAACACTGAAGCTTTCTTT
CASIADGRNTEAFF
>TRBD1|TRBV20-1|NA|15|TRBJ1-5
TGCAGTGCTAGGAATTCGGGACAGGACAATCAGCCCCAGCATTTT
CSARNSGQDNQPQHF
>TRBD2|TRBV6-1|NA|11|TRBJ2-1
TGTGCCAGCAGTGAAGTGGGGGGGAGTCGATTC
CASSEVGGSRF
>TRBD2|TRBV25-1|NA|12|TRBJ2-5
TGTGCCAGCAGTGACGGGAGGGAGACCCAGTACTTC
CASSDGRETQYF
>TRBD1|TRBV30|NA|11|TRBJ1-1
TGTGTCTGGCTGACAGGGACTGAAGCTTTCTTT
CVWLTGTEAFF
>TRBD2|TRBV27|NA|16|TRBJ2-7
TGTGCCAGCAGTTTATATGGCGGGGGGCCATCCTACGAGCAGTACTTC
CASSLYGGGPSYEQYF
>NA|TRBV7-2|NA|15|TRBJ2-2
TGTGCCAGCAGCCGGGAAGGGGGAGGCCCGGGGGAGCTGTTTTTT
CASSREGGGPGELFF
>TRBD1|TRBV6-5|NA|15|TRBJ2-7
TGTGCCAGCAGCCCCTACCGGACAGGGGTCTACGAGCAGTACTTC
CASSPYRTGVYEQYF
>NA|TRBV19|once|14|TRBJ1-1
TGTGCCAGTAGTCCCCGCATGGGGAACACTGAAGCTTTCTTT
CASSPRMGNTEAFF
>NA|TRBV7-9|once|13|TRBJ1-1
TGTGCCAGCAGCCCAGCGGGGTTGACTGAAGCTTTCTTT
CASSPAGLTEAFF
>NA|TRBV11-2|once|15|TRBJ2-7
TGTGCCAGCAGCAGAGGGGTTTTGGGGTACTACGAGCAGTACTTC
CASSRGVLGYYEQYF
>NA|TRBV10-2|NA|12|TRBJ1-1
TGCGCCAGCAACGGGGTGAACACTGAAGCTTTCTTT
CASNGVNTEAFF
>NA|TRBV12-3/TRBV12-4|NA|15|TRBJ1-3
TGTGCCAGCAGTTTCTCGGGGAGCTCTGGAAACACCATATATTTT
CASSFSGSSGNTIYF
>TRBD1|TRBV6-6|NA|15|TRBJ2-2
TGTGCCAGCAGTTACCCGCAGGGGGCGACCGGGGAGCTGTTTTTT
CASSYPQGATGELFF
>TRBD1|TRBV6-6|NA|13|TRBJ1-5
TGTGCCAGCAGTTGGACAGGGGATAAACCCCAGCATTTT
CASSWTGDKPQHF
>TRBD1|TRBV9|NA|14|TRBJ1-1
TGTGCCAGCAGCGTGGGACAGGGTTGGACTGAAGCTTTCTTT
CASSVGQGWTEAFF
>NA|TRBV6-1|few|13|TRBJ2-2
TGTGCCAGCAGTCAAGGTTGGGCCGGGGAGCTGTTTTTT
CASSQGWAGELFF
>NA|TRBV18|NA|15|TRBJ1-1
TGTGCCAGCTCACCACCTCCGACTTGGGACACTGAAGCTTTCTTT
CASSPPPTWDTEAFF
>NA|TRBV15|NA|15|TRBJ2-5
TGTGCCACCAGCAAATTAGACGCCCCCCAAGAGACCCAGTACTTC
CATSKLDAPQETQYF
>NA|TRBV6-8|NA|12|TRBJ2-7
TGTGCCAGCAGTTCCGTAGGCTACGAGCAGTACTTC
CASSSVGYEQYF
>TRBD2|TRBV20-1|NA|16|TRBJ2-1
TGCAGTGCTAGAGATGGATCCAGCGGGGGACACAATGAGCAGTTCTTC
CSARDGSSGGHNEQFF
>TRBD1|TRBV7-2|NA|16|TRBJ2-3
TGTGCCAGCAGCTCGGGACAGGGGGCTTGGTCAGATACGCAGTATTTT
CASSSGQGAWSDTQYF